The rows below give T cell receptor beta chains drawn from one sample of a study of CD8 T cells in ankylosing spondylitis. TCRdb re-called the 5' RACE reads through MiXCR, storing one row per CDR3 protein. The table includes approximately 350,000 distinct CDR3 sequences, 20% detected once. The source material was blood, either unsorted or a sorted T cell fraction (not recorded which). These receptors came from a male donor with ankylosing spondylitis or in good health (not recorded which). The CDR3 runs from the conserved cysteine through the conserved F or W. A D gene is named only where the DNA matches it firmly. A clone size is listed for some rows: how often the clone was seen (once, few, many), or a class if it is expanded.

j_call v_call clone_size d_call cdr3_aa cdr3_nt
TRBJ2-1 TRBV10-2 few . CASNDDRRSYNEQFF TGCGCCAGCAATGACGACCGACGCTCCTACAATGAGCAGTTCTTC
TRBJ2-5 TRBV15 . . CATSPRGAETQYF TGTGCCACCAGCCCCAGGGGGGCAGAGACCCAGTACTTC
TRBJ2-5 TRBV12-3/TRBV12-4 few . CASSLGKGNWGTQYF TGTGCCAGCAGTTTGGGCAAAGGGAATTGGGGGACCCAGTACTTC
TRBJ2-7 TRBV7-6 few . CASSLDREQASSYEQYF TGTGCCAGCAGCTTAGATCGGGAGCAGGCCAGCTCCTACGAGCAGTACTTC
TRBJ1-1 TRBV29-1 . . CSVQGFEAFF TGCAGCGTCCAGGGGTTTGAAGCTTTCTTT
TRBJ2-1 TRBV7-9 . . CASSPSVTVNEQFF TGTGCCAGCAGCCCAAGTGTGACAGTCAATGAGCAGTTCTTC
TRBJ2-7 TRBV18 many . CASSPPPGTYEQYF TGTGCCAGCTCACCCCCACCAGGGACCTACGAGCAGTACTTC
TRBJ2-1 TRBV12-3/TRBV12-4 few . CASSFPVAGATEQFF TGTGCCAGCAGTTTCCCGGTGGCAGGGGCGACTGAGCAGTTCTTC
TRBJ2-3 TRBV29-1 . TRBD2 CSVVVAGESISSTDTQYF TGCAGCGTTGTCGTAGCGGGAGAGTCTATCTCTAGCACAGATACGCAGTATTTT
TRBJ2-1 TRBV4-1 once . CASSQETSGQFF TGCGCCAGCAGCCAAGAGACCTCGGGGCAGTTCTTC
TRBJ1-5 TRBV27 . TRBD1 CASSTRGGNQPQHF TGTGCCAGCAGCACCAGGGGGGGGAATCAGCCCCAGCATTTT
TRBJ1-5 TRBV12-3/TRBV12-4 few TRBD1 CASSPRTGPSNQPQHF TGTGCCAGCAGTCCCCGGACAGGGCCAAGCAATCAGCCCCAGCATTTT
TRBJ1-6 TRBV12-3/TRBV12-4 few . CASSLGPEGDSPLHF TGTGCCAGCAGTTTAGGGCCCGAGGGGGATTCACCCCTCCACTTT
TRBJ2-3 TRBV5-1 . TRBD1 CASSDRDRLPSSAGTQYF TGCGCCAGCAGCGACCGGGACAGGCTCCCCTCGAGCGCCGGTACGCAGTATTTT
TRBJ2-1 TRBV29-1 many . CSVVRRGGLDEQFF TGCAGCGTTGTTCGGAGGGGGGGCTTGGATGAGCAGTTCTTC
TRBJ2-3 TRBV21-1 few . CASSKDRPTSTDTQYF TGTGCCAGCAGCAAAGACCGGCCTACAAGCACAGATACGCAGTATTTT
TRBJ2-2 TRBV27 few . CASSLQSQGTGELFF TGTGCCAGCAGTTTACAGTCACAGGGAACCGGGGAGCTGTTTTTT
TRBJ2-3 TRBV6-1 . TRBD2 CASSEASGVTTDTQYF TGTGCCAGCAGTGAAGCTAGCGGGGTCACCACAGATACGCAGTATTTT
TRBJ2-5 TRBV12-3/TRBV12-4 . . CASSLDGKETQYF TGTGCCAGCAGTCTGGACGGAAAAGAGACCCAGTACTTC
TRBJ2-1 TRBV12-3/TRBV12-4 few TRBD2 CASSEAGLGPHNEQFF TGTGCCAGCAGCGAAGCCGGACTAGGCCCCCACAATGAGCAGTTCTTC
TRBJ2-3 TRBV20-1 few TRBD2 CSANPVLAVITDTQYF TGCAGTGCTAATCCCGTTCTAGCGGTAATCACAGATACGCAGTATTTT
TRBJ2-6 TRBV30 . . CAWSFQGLGANVLTF TGTGCCTGGAGTTTTCAGGGGTTGGGGGCCAACGTCCTGACTTTC
TRBJ1-2 TRBV7-8 many TRBD1 CASRRTGDLGYTF TGTGCCAGCAGACGGACAGGGGACCTTGGCTACACCTTC
TRBJ2-3 TRBV20-1 . . CSALGGRTDTQYF TGCAGTGCCCTTGGGGGGCGCACAGATACGCAGTATTTT
TRBJ2-1 TRBV5-6 few TRBD2 CASSPRGAGGTNEQFF TGTGCCAGCAGCCCACGGGGAGCGGGGGGTACGAATGAGCAGTTCTTC
TRBJ2-1 TRBV11-2 few . CASSLERGSYNEQFF TGTGCCAGCAGCTTAGAACGGGGCTCCTACAATGAGCAGTTCTTC
TRBJ2-1 TRBV19 . . CASSISLDGNGQFF TGTGCCAGTAGTATAAGTCTAGACGGGAATGGGCAGTTCTTC
TRBJ2-1 TRBV12-3/TRBV12-4 few TRBD2 CASSLGGGAFDEQFF TGTGCCAGCAGTTTAGGCGGGGGGGCCTTTGATGAGCAGTTCTTC
TRBJ2-7 TRBV29-1 few TRBD1 CSATGELGNEQYF TGCAGCGCGACAGGGGAGTTGGGAAACGAGCAGTACTTC
TRBJ2-1 TRBV15 . . CATSGGQSYNEQFF TGTGCCACCAGCGGGGGCCAGTCCTACAATGAGCAGTTCTTC
TRBJ2-5 TRBV10-3 few . CAISDIGVQETQYF TGTGCCATCAGTGATATCGGGGTACAAGAGACCCAGTACTTC
TRBJ2-3 TRBV7-9 few TRBD1 CASSFDPIQGDTDTQYF TGTGCCAGCAGCTTCGACCCGATACAGGGGGACACAGATACGCAGTATTTT